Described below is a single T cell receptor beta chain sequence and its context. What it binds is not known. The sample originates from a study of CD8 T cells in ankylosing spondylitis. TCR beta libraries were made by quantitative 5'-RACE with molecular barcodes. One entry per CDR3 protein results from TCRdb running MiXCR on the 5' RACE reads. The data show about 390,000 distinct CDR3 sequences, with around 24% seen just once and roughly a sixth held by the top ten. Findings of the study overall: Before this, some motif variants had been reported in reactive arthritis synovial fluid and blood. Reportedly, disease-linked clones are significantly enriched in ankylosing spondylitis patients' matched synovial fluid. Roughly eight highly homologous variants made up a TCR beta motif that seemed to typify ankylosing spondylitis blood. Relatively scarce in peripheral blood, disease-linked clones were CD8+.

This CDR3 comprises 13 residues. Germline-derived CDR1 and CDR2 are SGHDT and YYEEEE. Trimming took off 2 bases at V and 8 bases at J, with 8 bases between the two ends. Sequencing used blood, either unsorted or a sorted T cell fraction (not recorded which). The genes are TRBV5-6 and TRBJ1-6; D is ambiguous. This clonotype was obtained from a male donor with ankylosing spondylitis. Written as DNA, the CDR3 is TGTGCCAGCAGCTTCGTAGGTTATTCACCCCTCCACTTT. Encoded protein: CASSFVGYSPLHF.